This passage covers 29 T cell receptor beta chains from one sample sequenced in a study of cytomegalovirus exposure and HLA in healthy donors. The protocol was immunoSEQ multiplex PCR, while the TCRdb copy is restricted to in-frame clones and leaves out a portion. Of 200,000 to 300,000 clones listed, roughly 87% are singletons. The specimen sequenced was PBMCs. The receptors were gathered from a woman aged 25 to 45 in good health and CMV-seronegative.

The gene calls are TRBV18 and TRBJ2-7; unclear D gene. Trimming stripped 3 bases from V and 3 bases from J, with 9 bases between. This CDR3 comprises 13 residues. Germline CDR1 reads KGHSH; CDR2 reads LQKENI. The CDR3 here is CASSPSQFYEQYF. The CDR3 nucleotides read TGTGCCAGCTCACCGAGTCAGTTCTACGAGCAGTACTTC.

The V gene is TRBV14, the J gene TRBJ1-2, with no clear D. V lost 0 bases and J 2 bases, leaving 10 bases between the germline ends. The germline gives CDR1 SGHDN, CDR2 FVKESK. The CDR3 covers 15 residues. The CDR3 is CASSQDSTRNYGYTF. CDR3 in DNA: TGTGCCAGCAGCCAAGATTCTACCAGAAACTATGGCTACACCTTC.

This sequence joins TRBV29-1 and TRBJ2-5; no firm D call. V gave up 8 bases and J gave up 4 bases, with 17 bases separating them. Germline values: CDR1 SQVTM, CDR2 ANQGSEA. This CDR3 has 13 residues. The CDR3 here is CSLADQMRETQYF. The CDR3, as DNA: TGCAGCCTGGCGGACCAGATGAGAGAGACCCAGTACTTC.

DNA of the CDR3: TGTGCCAGCAACTGGGACAGGCGGGGCCTTATGAACACTGAAGCTTTCTTT. Translated: CASNWDRRGLMNTEAFF. The rearrangement uses TRBV2 and TRBJ1-1; 8 bases are a match to TRBD1. There are 17 residues in the CDR3. Trimming at V came to 7 bases and at J to 0 bases, leaving 13 bases not matched to a gene. Germline assignment: CDR1 SNHLY and CDR2 FYNNEI.

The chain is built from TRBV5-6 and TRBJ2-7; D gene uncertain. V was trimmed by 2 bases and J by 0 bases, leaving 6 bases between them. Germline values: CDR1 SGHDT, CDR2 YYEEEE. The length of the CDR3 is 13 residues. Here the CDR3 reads CASSLSLSYEQYF. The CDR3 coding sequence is TGTGCCAGCAGCTTAAGCCTCTCCTACGAGCAGTACTTC. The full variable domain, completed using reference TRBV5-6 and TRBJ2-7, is DAGVTQSPTHLIKTRGQQVTLRCSPKSGHDTVSWYQQALGQGPQFIFQYYEEEERQRGNFPDRFSGHQFPNYSSELNVNALLLGDSALYLCASSLSLSYEQYFGPGTRLTVT.

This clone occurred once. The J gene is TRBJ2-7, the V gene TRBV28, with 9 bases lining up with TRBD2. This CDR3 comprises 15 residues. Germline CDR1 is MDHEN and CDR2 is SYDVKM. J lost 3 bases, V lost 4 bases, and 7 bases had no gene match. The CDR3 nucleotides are TGTGCCAGCAGTTCCCCAACTAGCGGGTACTACGAGCAGTACTTC. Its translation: CASSSPTSGYYEQYF.

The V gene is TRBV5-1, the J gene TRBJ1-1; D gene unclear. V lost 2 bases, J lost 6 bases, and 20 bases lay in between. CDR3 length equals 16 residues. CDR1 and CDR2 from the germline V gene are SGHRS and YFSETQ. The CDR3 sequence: CASSFESTARSPEAFF. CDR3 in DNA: TGCGCCAGCAGCTTCGAATCTACCGCAAGATCCCCTGAAGCTTTCTTT.

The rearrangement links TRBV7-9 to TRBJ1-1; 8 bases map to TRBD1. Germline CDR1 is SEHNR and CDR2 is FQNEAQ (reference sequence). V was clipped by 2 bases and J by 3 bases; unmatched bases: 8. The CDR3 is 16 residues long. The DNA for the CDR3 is TGTGCCAGCAGCTTATCTCCGGACAGGGCGGACACTGAAGCTTTCTTT. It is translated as CASSLSPDRADTEAFF.

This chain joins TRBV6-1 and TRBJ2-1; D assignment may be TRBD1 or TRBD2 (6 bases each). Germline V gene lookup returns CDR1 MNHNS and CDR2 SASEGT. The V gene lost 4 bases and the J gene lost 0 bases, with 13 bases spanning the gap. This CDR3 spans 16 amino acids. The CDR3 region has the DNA TGTGCCAGCAGTGGGGAAGGGGGAGGCTCCTACAATGAGCAGTTCTTC. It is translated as CASSGEGGGSYNEQFF.

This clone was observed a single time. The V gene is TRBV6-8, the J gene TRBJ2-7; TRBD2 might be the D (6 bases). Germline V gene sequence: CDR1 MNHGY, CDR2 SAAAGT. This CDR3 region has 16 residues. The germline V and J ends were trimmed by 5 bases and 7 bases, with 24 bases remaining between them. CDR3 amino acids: CASSSGGEPTSREQYF. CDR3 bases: TGTGCCAGCAGTAGTGGCGGGGAACCTACGTCGAGGGAGCAGTACTTC.

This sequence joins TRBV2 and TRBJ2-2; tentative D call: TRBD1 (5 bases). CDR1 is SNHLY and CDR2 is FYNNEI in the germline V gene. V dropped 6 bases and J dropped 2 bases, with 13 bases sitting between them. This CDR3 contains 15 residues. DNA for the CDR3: TGTGCCAGCAGAAATACCCGGACAAACACCGGGGAGCTGTTTTTT. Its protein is CASRNTRTNTGELFF.

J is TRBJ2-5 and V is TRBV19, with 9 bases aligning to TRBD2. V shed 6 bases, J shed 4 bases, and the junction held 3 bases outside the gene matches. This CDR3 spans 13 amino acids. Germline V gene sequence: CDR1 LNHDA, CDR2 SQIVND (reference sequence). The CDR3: CASRSGRRETQYF. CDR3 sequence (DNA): TGTGCCAGTAGAAGCGGGAGGAGAGAGACCCAGTACTTC.

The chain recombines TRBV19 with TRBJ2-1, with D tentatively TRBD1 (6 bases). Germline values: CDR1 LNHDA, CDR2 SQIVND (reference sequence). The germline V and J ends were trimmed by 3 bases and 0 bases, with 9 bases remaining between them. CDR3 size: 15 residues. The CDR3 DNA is TGTGCCAGTAGTATCACACAGGGCTCCTACAATGAGCAGTTCTTC. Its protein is CASSITQGSYNEQFF.

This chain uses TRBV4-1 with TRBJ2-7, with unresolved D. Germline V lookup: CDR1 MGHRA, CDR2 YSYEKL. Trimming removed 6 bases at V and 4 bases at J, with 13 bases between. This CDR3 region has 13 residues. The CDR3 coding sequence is TGCGCCAGCAGTCAGGCTTGGGGTTACGAGCAGTACTTC. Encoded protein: CASSQAWGYEQYF.

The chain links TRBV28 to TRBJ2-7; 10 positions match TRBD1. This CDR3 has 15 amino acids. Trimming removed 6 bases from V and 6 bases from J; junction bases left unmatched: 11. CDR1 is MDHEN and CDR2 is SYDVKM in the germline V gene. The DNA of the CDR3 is TGTGCCAGCAGCCTAGCCGGGACAGGGGTGACCGAGCAGTACTTC. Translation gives CASSLAGTGVTEQYF.

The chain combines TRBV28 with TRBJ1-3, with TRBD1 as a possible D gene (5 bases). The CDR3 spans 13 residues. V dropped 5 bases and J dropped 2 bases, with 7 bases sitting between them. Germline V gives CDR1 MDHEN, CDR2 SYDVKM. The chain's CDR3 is CASSEGAGNTIYF. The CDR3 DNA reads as TGTGCCAGCAGTGAAGGGGCTGGAAACACCATATATTTT.

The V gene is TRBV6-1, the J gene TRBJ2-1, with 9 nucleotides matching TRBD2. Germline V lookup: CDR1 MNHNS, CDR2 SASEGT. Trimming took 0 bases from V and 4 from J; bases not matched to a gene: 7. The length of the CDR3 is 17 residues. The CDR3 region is CASSEAVGAGGYNEQFF. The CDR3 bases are TGTGCCAGCAGTGAAGCGGTGGGCGCGGGAGGGTACAATGAGCAGTTCTTC.

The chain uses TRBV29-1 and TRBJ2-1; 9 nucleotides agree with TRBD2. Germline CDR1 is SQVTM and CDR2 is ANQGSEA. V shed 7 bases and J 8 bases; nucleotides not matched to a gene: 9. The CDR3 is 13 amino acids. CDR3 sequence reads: CSATRLAVYEQFF. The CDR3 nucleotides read TGCAGCGCCACAAGACTAGCGGTCTATGAGCAGTTCTTC.

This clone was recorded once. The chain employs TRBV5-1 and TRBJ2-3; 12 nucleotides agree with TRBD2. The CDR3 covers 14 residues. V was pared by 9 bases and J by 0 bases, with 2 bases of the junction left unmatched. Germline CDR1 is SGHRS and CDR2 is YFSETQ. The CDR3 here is CATGTSGSTDTQYF. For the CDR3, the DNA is TGCGCCACCGGGACTAGCGGGAGCACAGATACGCAGTATTTT. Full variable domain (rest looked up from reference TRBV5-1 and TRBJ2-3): KAGVTQTPRYLIKTRGQQVTLSCSPISGHRSVSWYQQTPGQGLQFLFEYFSETQRNKGNFPGRFSGRQFSNSRSEMNVSTLELGDSALYLCATGTSGSTDTQYFGPGTRLTVL.

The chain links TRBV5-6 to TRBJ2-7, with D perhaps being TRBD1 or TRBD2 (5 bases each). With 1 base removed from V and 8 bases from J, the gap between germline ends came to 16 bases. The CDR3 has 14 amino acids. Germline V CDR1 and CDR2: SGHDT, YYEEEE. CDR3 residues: CASSLHASGDQQYF. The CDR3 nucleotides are TGTGCCAGCAGCTTGCACGCTTCCGGGGACCAGCAGTACTTC.

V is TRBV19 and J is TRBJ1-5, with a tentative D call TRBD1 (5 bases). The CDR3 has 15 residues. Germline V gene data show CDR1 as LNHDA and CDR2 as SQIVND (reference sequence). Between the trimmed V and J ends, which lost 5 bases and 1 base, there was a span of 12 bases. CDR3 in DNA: TGTGCCAGTAGTCTCACGGGGGTGAGCAATCAGCCCCAGCATTTT. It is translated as CASSLTGVSNQPQHF. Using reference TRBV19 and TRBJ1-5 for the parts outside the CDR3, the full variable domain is DGGITQSPKYLFRKEGQNVTLSCEQNLNHDAMYWYRQDPGQGLRLIYYSQIVNDFQKGDIAEGYSVSREKKESFPLTVTSAQKNPTAFYLCASSLTGVSNQPQHFGDGTRLSIL.

In nucleotides, the CDR3 is TGTGCCAGCAGTCCCAACAGGGGGTTAAGCTCCTACGAGCAGTACTTC. The encoded protein is CASSPNRGLSSYEQYF. The chain combines TRBV28 with TRBJ2-7; 8 bases line up with TRBD1. The germline gives CDR1 MDHEN, CDR2 SYDVKM. V trimming: 5 bases; J trimming: 0 bases; junction bases outside the gene matches: 9. The CDR3 covers 16 residues.

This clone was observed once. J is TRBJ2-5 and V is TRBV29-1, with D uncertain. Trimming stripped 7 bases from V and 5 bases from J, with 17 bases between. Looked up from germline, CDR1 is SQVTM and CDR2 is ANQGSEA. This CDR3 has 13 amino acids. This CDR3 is CSAALSPPETQYF. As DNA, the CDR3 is TGCAGCGCCGCCCTCTCCCCGCCGGAGACCCAGTACTTC.

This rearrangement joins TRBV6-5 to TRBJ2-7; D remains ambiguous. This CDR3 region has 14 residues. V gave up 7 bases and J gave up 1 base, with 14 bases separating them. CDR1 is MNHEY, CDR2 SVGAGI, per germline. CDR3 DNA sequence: TGTGCCAGCACCCCGGATCGCGCGTCCTACGAGCAGTACTTC. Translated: CASTPDRASYEQYF.

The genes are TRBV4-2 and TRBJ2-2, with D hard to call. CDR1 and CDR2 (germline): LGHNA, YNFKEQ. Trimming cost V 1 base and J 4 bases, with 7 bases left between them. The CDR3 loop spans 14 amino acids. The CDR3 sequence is CASSQVKFTGELFF. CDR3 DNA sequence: TGTGCCAGCAGCCAAGTTAAATTCACCGGGGAGCTGTTTTTT.

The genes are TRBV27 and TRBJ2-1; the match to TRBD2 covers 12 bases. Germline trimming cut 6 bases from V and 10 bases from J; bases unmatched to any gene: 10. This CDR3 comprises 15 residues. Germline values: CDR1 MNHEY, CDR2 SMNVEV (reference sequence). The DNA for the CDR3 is TGTGCCAGCAGCCAACTAGCGGGAGGCCCCAGGGAGCAGTTCTTC. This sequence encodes CASSQLAGGPREQFF.

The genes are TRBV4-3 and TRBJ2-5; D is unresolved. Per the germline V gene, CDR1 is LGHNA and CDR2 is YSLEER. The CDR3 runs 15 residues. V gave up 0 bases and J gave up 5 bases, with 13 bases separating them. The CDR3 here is CASSQDPIPDETQYF. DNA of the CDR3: TGCGCCAGCAGCCAAGACCCTATTCCTGATGAGACCCAGTACTTC.

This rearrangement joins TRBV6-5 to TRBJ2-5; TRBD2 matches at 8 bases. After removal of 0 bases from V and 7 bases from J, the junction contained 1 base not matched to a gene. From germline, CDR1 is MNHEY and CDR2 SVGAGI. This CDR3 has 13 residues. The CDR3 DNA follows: TGTGCCAGCAGTTACTCGGCGGGGGGGACCCAGTACTTC. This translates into CASSYSAGGTQYF.

CDR3 DNA sequence: TGTGCCAGCAGCTTGGAAGCTTCCGGGGAGCTGTTTTTT. Translating it yields CASSLEASGELFF. The chain couples TRBV5-6 to TRBJ2-2; D call uncertain. The CDR3 totals 13 residues. Trimming stripped 0 bases from V and 6 bases from J, with 6 bases between. Germline loops: CDR1 SGHDT, CDR2 YYEEEE.